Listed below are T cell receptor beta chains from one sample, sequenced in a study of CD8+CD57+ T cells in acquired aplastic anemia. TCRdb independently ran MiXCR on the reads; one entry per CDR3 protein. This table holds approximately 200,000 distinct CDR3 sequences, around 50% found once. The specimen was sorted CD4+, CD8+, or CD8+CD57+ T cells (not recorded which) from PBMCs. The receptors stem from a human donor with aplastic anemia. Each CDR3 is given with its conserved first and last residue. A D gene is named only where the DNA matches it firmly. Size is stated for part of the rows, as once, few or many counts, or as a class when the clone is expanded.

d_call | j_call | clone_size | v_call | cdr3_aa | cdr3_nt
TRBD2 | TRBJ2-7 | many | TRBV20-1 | CSARPGLAGNYEQYF | TGCAGTGCTAGGCCGGGACTAGCGGGGAACTACGAGCAGTACTTC
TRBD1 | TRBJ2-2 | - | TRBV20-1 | CSATRTGELFF | TGCAGTGCGACCCGGACAGGGGAGCTGTTCTTT
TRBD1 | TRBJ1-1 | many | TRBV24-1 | CATSDFPGGQAFF | TGTGCCACCAGTGATTTCCCAGGGGGCCAAGCTTTCTTT
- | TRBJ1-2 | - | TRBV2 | CASVGHPENGYTF | TGTGCCAGCGTGGGACACCCGGAGAATGGCTACACCTTC
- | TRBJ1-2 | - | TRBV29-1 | CSAFGYGYTF | TGCAGCGCCTTTGGCTATGGCTACACCTTC
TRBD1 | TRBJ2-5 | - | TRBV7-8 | CASSSPGQDHRRETQYF | TGTGCCAGCAGCTCCCCGGGACAGGACCACAGGAGGGAGACCCAGTACTTC
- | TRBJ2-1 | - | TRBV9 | CASPKGPLYSNQQFF | TGTGCCAGCCCGAAGGGGCCCCTTTATAGCAATCAGCAGTTCTTC
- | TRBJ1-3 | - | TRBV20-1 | CSAREGRGSMGNTIYF | TGCAGTGCTAGAGAGGGTAGGGGGAGTATGGGAAACACCATATATTTT
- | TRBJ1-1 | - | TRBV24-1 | CATAQGGSEAFF | TGTGCCACCGCACAGGGAGGGTCTGAAGCTTTCTTT
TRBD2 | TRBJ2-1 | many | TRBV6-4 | CASSDSPSGGAHGYNEQFF | TGTGCCAGCAGTGACTCTCCTAGCGGGGGGGCCCATGGCTACAATGAGCAGTTCTTC
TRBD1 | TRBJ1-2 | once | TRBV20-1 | CSVIDRGSYGYTF | TGCAGTGTCATAGACAGGGGCTCCTATGGCTACACCTTC
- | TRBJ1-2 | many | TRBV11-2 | CASSPYSMGAGDGYTF | TGTGCCAGCAGCCCATACTCGATGGGGGCGGGTGATGGCTACACCTTC
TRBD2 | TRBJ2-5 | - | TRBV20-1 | CSATRLAGIETQYF | TGCAGTGCTACCCGACTAGCGGGGATCGAGACCCAGTACTTC
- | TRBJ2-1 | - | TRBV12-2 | CASRLVILGEQFF | TGTGCAAGTCGCTTAGTCATCTTGGGTGAGCAGTTCTTC
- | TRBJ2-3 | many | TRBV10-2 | CASSETSPIRAAGVGADTQYF | TGCGCCAGCAGTGAGACCTCACCCATCCGGGCAGCGGGTGTTGGGGCAGATACGCAGTATTTT
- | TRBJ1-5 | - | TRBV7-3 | CASSLGGRDQPQHF | TGTGCCAGCAGCTTAGGGGGAAGGGATCAGCCCCAGCATTTT
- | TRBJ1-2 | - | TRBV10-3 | CAISESPGPTNYGYTF | TGTGCCATCAGTGAGTCGCCAGGCCCTACTAACTATGGCTACACCTTC
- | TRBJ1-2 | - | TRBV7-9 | CASSFGRVGGYTF | TGTGCCAGCAGCTTTGGACGGGTCGGAGGCTACACCTTC
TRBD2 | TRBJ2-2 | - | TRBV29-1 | CSVFTGTSGTGELFF | TGCAGCGTTTTTACCGGGACTAGCGGGACCGGGGAGCTGTTTTTT
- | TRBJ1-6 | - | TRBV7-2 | CASSLGPHF | TGTGCCAGCAGCTTAGGGCCCCACTTT
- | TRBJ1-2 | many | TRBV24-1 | CATSDLQASYGLSYGYTF | TGTGCCACCAGTGATTTGCAAGCCTCATACGGCTTGAGCTATGGCTACACCTTC
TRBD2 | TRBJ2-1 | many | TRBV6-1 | CASSDPRGSSYNEQFF | TGTGCCAGCAGTGATCCGCGGGGGAGCTCCTACAATGAGCAGTTCTTC
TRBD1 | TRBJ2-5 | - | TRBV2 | CASSEPFQGAEGETQYF | TGTGCCAGCAGTGAACCCTTCCAGGGGGCGGAGGGGGAGACCCAGTACTTC
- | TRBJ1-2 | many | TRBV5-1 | CASSFGGPVGSYGYTF | TGCGCCAGCAGCTTTGGGGGGCCGGTTGGGAGCTATGGCTACACCTTC
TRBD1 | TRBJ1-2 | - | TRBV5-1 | CASSPGQGAGYGYTF | TGCGCCAGCAGCCCGGGACAGGGAGCTGGGTATGGCTACACCTTC
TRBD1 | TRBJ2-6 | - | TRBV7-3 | CASSLQGASSGANVLTF | TGTGCCAGCAGCTTACAGGGGGCAAGCTCTGGGGCCAACGTCCTGACTTTC
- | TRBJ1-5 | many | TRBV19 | CASSIVERGQPQHF | TGTGCCAGTAGTATTGTGGAAAGGGGTCAGCCCCAGCATTTT
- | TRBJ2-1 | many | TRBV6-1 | CASKVPREDEQFF | TGTGCCAGCAAGGTCCCAAGGGAGGATGAGCAGTTCTTC
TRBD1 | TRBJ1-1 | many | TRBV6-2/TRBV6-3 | CASSYRGQDTEAFF | TGTGCCAGCAGTTACAGGGGGCAGGACACTGAAGCTTTCTTT
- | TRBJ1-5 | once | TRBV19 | CASSIVRVNQPQHF | TGTGCCAGTAGTATTGTCAGGGTCAATCAGCCCCAGCATTTT
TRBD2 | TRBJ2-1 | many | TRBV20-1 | CSARRASGGNQIYNEQFF | TGCAGTGCCCGCCGGGCTAGCGGGGGGAATCAGATCTACAATGAGCAGTTCTTC
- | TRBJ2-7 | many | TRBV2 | CASSPEGGQQTYEQYF | TGTGCCAGCAGTCCTGAGGGGGGACAACAAACCTACGAGCAGTACTTC
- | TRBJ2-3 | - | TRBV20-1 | CSAAPAGRLGDTQYF | TGCAGTGCAGCCCCGGCAGGCCGACTTGGAGATACGCAGTATTTT
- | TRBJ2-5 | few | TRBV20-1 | CSAPPARGPGETQYF | TGCAGTGCTCCGCCGGCGCGGGGACCGGGGGAGACCCAGTACTTC
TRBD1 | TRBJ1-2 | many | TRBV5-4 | CASSLEGQVSNYGYTF | TGTGCCAGCAGCTTGGAGGGACAGGTATCAAACTATGGCTACACCTTC
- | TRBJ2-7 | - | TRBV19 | CAAGDRSSYEQYF | TGTGCCGCGGGGGACAGGAGCTCCTACGAGCAGTACTTC
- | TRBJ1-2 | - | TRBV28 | CASNTGAELRGYTF | TGTGCCAGCAATACCGGAGCTGAGTTGCGGGGCTACACCTTC
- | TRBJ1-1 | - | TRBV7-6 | CASSLDKRGMNTEAFF | TGTGCCAGCAGCTTGGACAAAAGGGGAATGAACACTGAAGCTTTCTTT
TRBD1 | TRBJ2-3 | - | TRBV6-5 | CASRDRGGRVDTQYF | TGTGCCAGCAGAGACAGGGGGGGCCGGGTAGATACGCAGTATTTT
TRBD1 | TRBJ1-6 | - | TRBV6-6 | CASSRGQGADSPLHF | TGTGCCAGCAGCCGGGGACAGGGGGCAGATTCACCCCTCCACTTT
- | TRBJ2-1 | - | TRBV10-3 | CAISSPSGVYNEQFF | TGTGCCATCAGTAGTCCTTCCGGGGTTTACAATGAGCAGTTCTTC
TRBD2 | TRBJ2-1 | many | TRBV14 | CASSHLAGGYNEQFF | TGTGCCAGCAGCCATCTAGCGGGGGGATACAATGAGCAGTTCTTC
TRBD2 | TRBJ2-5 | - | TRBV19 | CACSAPSGSTKTQYF | TGTGCCTGTAGTGCGCCTAGCGGGAGTACGAAGACCCAGTACTTC
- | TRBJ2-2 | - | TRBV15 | CATSVGNTGELFF | TGTGCCACCAGCGTAGGGAACACCGGGGAGCTGTTTTTT
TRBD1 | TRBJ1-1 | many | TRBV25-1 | CASSDLRGDRGSTEAFF | TGTGCCAGCAGTGATCTTAGGGGGGACAGGGGGTCGACTGAAGCTTTCTTT
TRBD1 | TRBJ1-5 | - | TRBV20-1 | CSARTGARNQPQHF | TGCAGTGCCAGGACAGGGGCTCGCAATCAGCCCCAGCATTTT
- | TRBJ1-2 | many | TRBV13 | CASSLQGYGYTF | TGTGCCAGCAGCTTACAGGGTTACGGCTACACCTTC
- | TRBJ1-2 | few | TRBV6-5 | CASSYQDGSSGYTF | TGTGCCAGCAGTTACCAAGACGGATCTAGCGGCTACACCTTC
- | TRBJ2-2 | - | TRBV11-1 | CASSLVVTGELFF | TGTGCCAGCAGCTTAGTAGTCACCGGGGAGCTGTTTTTT
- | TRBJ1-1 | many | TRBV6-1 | CASSRAVNTEAFF | TGTGCCAGCAGCAGGGCCGTGAACACTGAAGCTTTCTTT
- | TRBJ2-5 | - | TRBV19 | CASKYQGGEEQYF | TGTGCCAGTAAATACCAGGGGGGGGAAGAGCAGTACTTC
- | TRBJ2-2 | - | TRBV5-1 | CASSPSGRELFF | TGCGCCAGCAGCCCCTCGGGCAGGGAGCTGTTTTTT
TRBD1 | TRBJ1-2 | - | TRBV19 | CASNPWGQGAAHPDGYTF | TGTGCCAGTAACCCATGGGGACAGGGGGCCGCACACCCCGATGGCTACACCTTC
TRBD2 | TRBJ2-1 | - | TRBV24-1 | CASSSRTSGGAYNEQFF | TGTGCCAGCAGTTCCAGGACTAGCGGGGGGGCCTATAATGAGCAGTTCTTC
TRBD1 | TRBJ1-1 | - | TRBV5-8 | CASSLEGQGIRAFF | TGTGCCAGCAGCTTGGAAGGACAGGGAATTCGGGCTTTCTTT
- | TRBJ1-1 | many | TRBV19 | CASSIVAAFGGAFF | TGTGCCAGTAGTATAGTAGCTGCCTTCGGGGGAGCTTTCTTT
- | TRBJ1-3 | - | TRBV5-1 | CASSLTSGPGNTIYF | TGCGCCAGCAGTCTGACTAGCGGGCCTGGAAACACCATATATTTT
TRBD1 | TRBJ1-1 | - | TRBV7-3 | CASSPDRGPVTEAFF | TGTGCCAGCAGCCCAGACAGGGGGCCGGTCACTGAAGCTTTCTTT
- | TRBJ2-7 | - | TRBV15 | CATSETDMVDEQYF | TGTGCCACCAGTGAGACAGACATGGTGGACGAGCAGTACTTC
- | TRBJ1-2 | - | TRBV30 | CAWSGDYGYTF | TGTGCCTGGAGCGGTGACTATGGCTACACCTTC